The 23 T cell receptor beta chains below all came from one sample that was sequenced in a study of cytomegalovirus exposure and HLA in healthy donors. 13 Jbeta primers and 60 Vbeta primers were used for the PCR. Assay: immunoSEQ multiplex PCR; the TCRdb copy retains only in-frame clones and omits some. The top ten clones hold roughly 4.7% of a sample with about 160,000 clones, 80% of them seen once. Sequenced: PBMCs. Receptors originate from a man aged 25 to 40 in good health and CMV-seronegative.

This chain uses TRBV29-1 with TRBJ2-7, with D possibly matching TRBD1 (5 bases). Germline V gene sequence: CDR1 SQVTM, CDR2 ANQGSEA. This CDR3 contains 16 residues. Between the trimmed V and J ends, which lost 3 bases and 4 bases, there was a span of 22 bases. Here the CDR3 reads CSVELLGQAPSYEQYF. The CDR3 DNA reads as TGCAGCGTTGAGCTTTTGGGGCAGGCACCCAGTTACGAGCAGTACTTC.

The chain joins TRBV15 to TRBJ1-6; 10 bases line up with TRBD1. From germline, CDR1 is LNHNV and CDR2 YYDKDF (reference sequence). The CDR3 consists of 11 residues. The ends lost 11 bases at V and 9 bases at J; junction bases unmatched: 1. The CDR3 reads CARDRGSPLHF. The CDR3 bases are TGTGCCCGGGACAGGGGTTCACCCCTCCACTTT.

This chain joins TRBV27 and TRBJ2-2; D may be TRBD1 (6 bases). Germline CDR1 MNHEY, CDR2 SMNVEV (reference sequence). The CDR3 totals 16 residues. The V gene lost 8 bases and the J gene lost 0 bases, with 16 bases spanning the gap. CDR3 sequence reads: CASYTPRTANTGELFF. The CDR3 DNA follows: TGTGCCAGCTATACCCCCCGGACAGCGAACACCGGGGAGCTGTTTTTT.

The rearrangement joins TRBV7-8 to TRBJ2-1, with D maybe TRBD2 (5 bases). Germline assignment: CDR1 SGHVS and CDR2 FQNEAQ. CDR3 length equals 16 residues. Trimming cost V 7 bases and J 5 bases, with 21 bases left between them. Here the CDR3 DNA reads TGTGCCAGCATCCGACACCCCGGGGTCTCTGACAATGAGCAGTTCTTC. It codes for CASIRHPGVSDNEQFF.

The chain joins TRBV2 to TRBJ2-6; D ambiguous. The CDR3 loop spans 16 amino acids. V lost 3 bases to trimming and J lost 4 bases, with 13 bases between them. Per the germline V gene, CDR1 is SNHLY and CDR2 is FYNNEI. The CDR3: CASSESKSPGANVLTF. DNA of the CDR3: TGTGCCAGCAGTGAGTCTAAGTCTCCGGGGGCCAACGTCCTGACTTTC.

This clone was observed a single time. V usage is TRBV13 and J usage is TRBJ2-1, with D unclear. The CDR3 totals 12 residues. CDR1 PRHDT and CDR2 FYEKMQ come from the germline V gene (reference sequence). The V and J ends lost 5 bases and 7 bases respectively, with 9 bases between them. CDR3: CASSPQANEQFF. The CDR3 region has the DNA TGTGCCAGCAGCCCTCAGGCGAATGAGCAGTTCTTC.

The rearrangement uses TRBV2 and TRBJ1-5; the D gene is possibly TRBD1 (5 bases). V shed 5 bases and J shed 14 bases, with 22 bases lying between them. The CDR3 loop spans 14 amino acids. Germline V gene lookup returns CDR1 SNHLY and CDR2 FYNNEI. This chain's CDR3 is CASSSQAGGEGEHF. The CDR3 bases are TGTGCCAGCAGTTCCCAAGCGGGGGGAGAAGGAGAGCATTTT.

The chain couples TRBV19 to TRBJ1-5; 7 bases fit TRBD1. V was clipped by 5 bases and J by 9 bases; unmatched bases: 7. Germline V gene lookup returns CDR1 LNHDA and CDR2 SQIVND (reference sequence). The CDR3 totals 13 residues. The CDR3 reads CASSAGGLGPQHF. CDR3 sequence (DNA): TGTGCCAGTAGTGCAGGGGGGCTCGGGCCCCAGCATTTT.

This clone was detected only a few times. The chain uses TRBV11-2 and TRBJ2-7, with TRBD1 identical over 7 bases. Germline CDR1 and CDR2: SGHAT and FQNNGV. V was clipped by 0 bases and J by 2 bases; unmatched bases: 4. The CDR3 consists of 15 residues. The CDR3 region is CASSLDPGTAYEQYF. The CDR3 DNA reads as TGTGCCAGCAGCTTAGACCCCGGGACAGCCTACGAGCAGTACTTC. Filled out from reference TRBV11-2 and TRBJ2-7, the complete variable domain reads EAGVAQSPRYKIIEKRQSVAFWCNPISGHATLYWYQQILGQGPKLLIQFQNNGVVDDSQLPKDRFSAERLKGVDSTLKIQPAKLEDSAVYLCASSLDPGTAYEQYFGPGTRLTVT.

The chain employs TRBV11-2 and TRBJ1-1; 7 positions match TRBD1. CDR3 length equals 17 residues. The germline gives CDR1 SGHAT, CDR2 FQNNGV. J lost 1 base, V lost 3 bases, and 11 bases had no gene match. The CDR3 here is CASSFPETGRRNTEAFF. CDR3 nucleotide sequence: TGTGCCAGCAGCTTTCCAGAGACAGGGCGTCGGAACACTGAAGCTTTCTTT.

The CDR3, as DNA: TGTGCCAGCAGCTTAGGAGCCACAGATACGCAGTATTTT. Translating gives CASSLGATDTQYF. The chain couples TRBV7-6 to TRBJ2-3; D is unresolved. V gave up 1 base and J gave up 2 bases, with 4 bases separating them. In germline, CDR1 is SGHVS, CDR2 FNYEAQ. The CDR3 has 13 residues.

The chain uses TRBV5-6 and TRBJ2-7; 13 bases fit TRBD2. V lost 2 bases and J lost 0; bases outside the gene matches: 8. The CDR3 runs to 18 residues. Germline V gives CDR1 SGHDT, CDR2 YYEEEE. The CDR3: CASSFQGLAGAYSYEQYF. In DNA, the CDR3 is TGTGCCAGCAGCTTCCAAGGACTAGCGGGGGCCTACTCCTACGAGCAGTACTTC. Full variable domain (missing parts from reference TRBV5-6 and TRBJ2-7): DAGVTQSPTHLIKTRGQQVTLRCSPKSGHDTVSWYQQALGQGPQFIFQYYEEEERQRGNFPDRFSGHQFPNYSSELNVNALLLGDSALYLCASSFQGLAGAYSYEQYFGPGTRLTVT.

This clone has a single count. This chain links TRBV11-2 with TRBJ1-2; D unclear. The germline gives CDR1 SGHAT, CDR2 FQNNGV. Between the trimmed V and J ends, which lost 4 bases and 4 bases, there was a span of 16 bases. The CDR3 spans 15 residues. In DNA, the CDR3 is TGTGCCAGCAGCTCCAAATCCGGAGACCCCTATGGCTACACCTTC. It codes for CASSSKSGDPYGYTF.

The chain links TRBV6-5 to TRBJ1-3; TRBD1 matches at 8 bases. Germline lookup yields CDR1 MNHEY and CDR2 SVGAGI. This CDR3 contains 14 residues. V dropped 6 bases and J dropped 7; count of bases not matched to a gene: 8. The CDR3 is CASRSGQEGNTIYF. The CDR3 nucleotides are TGTGCCAGCAGGTCGGGACAGGAGGGCAACACCATATATTTT.

The genes are TRBV19 and TRBJ1-5; 9 nucleotides match TRBD1. Germline V gene lookup returns CDR1 LNHDA and CDR2 SQIVND (reference sequence). The CDR3 sequence is 15 residues long. J was trimmed by 5 bases and V by 1 base; bases with no gene match: 3. The CDR3 coding sequence is TGTGCCAGTAGTATAGGGACAGGGGATCATCAGCCCCAGCATTTT. Translating it yields CASSIGTGDHQPQHF.

The gene calls are TRBV27 and TRBJ2-1; D is perhaps TRBD1 (5 bases). The germline V gene encodes CDR1 MNHEY and CDR2 SMNVEV (reference sequence). The CDR3 has 11 residues. Trimming stripped 10 bases from V and 10 bases from J, with 14 bases between. CDR3 residues: CATTRRTEQFF. The CDR3 DNA reads as TGTGCCACCACCCGGCGGACAGAGCAGTTCTTC.

The chain uses TRBV29-1 and TRBJ1-2; no clear D. Trimming pared 2 bases from V and 5 bases from J, leaving 12 bases between. The CDR3 contains 13 residues. CDR1 is SQVTM and CDR2 is ANQGSEA in the germline V gene. CDR3 sequence reads: CSVEPTAGYGYTF. The CDR3 DNA is TGCAGCGTTGAACCCACAGCCGGTTATGGCTACACCTTC.

The chain combines TRBV7-9 with TRBJ1-4, with D possibly TRBD1 on 5 matching bases. CDR1 is SEHNR and CDR2 is FQNEAQ in the germline V gene (reference sequence). The CDR3 is 12 residues long. CDR3 DNA: TGTTCCGTCCAGGAGGGGAATGAAAAACTGTTTTTT. It translates to CSVQEGNEKLFF.

V and J are TRBV9 and TRBJ1-3; perhaps TRBD1 as D (6 bases). Germline assignment: CDR1 SGDLS and CDR2 YYNGEE. V was cut by 0 bases and J by 0 bases, with 16 bases left in between. The CDR3 extends over 18 amino acids. The CDR3 sequence is CASSVGSRDTYSGNTIYF. The CDR3, as DNA: TGTGCCAGCAGCGTAGGAAGCCGGGACACATACTCTGGAAACACCATATATTTT.

This chain links TRBV10-3 with TRBJ1-2; D may be TRBD1 (5 bases). CDR3 length: 15 amino acids. Germline CDR1 is ENHRY and CDR2 is SYGVKD. The ends were cut back, 8 bases at V and 7 bases at J, with 23 bases in the middle. The CDR3 region is CAIGYTRDSGAGYTF. In DNA form, the CDR3 reads TGTGCCATCGGCTATACACGGGACTCCGGAGCTGGCTACACCTTC.

The V call is TRBV4-1, the J call TRBJ2-3, with D possibly matching TRBD1 (5 bases). The CDR3 is 15 residues long. Germline V gene sequence: CDR1 MGHRA, CDR2 YSYEKL. V lost 0 bases and J 5 bases, leaving 12 bases between the germline ends. The CDR3 sequence: CASSQEKGRVDTQYF. For the CDR3, the DNA is TGCGCCAGCAGCCAAGAGAAGGGGCGCGTAGATACGCAGTATTTT.

The rearrangement uses TRBV6-1 and TRBJ2-7; TRBD1 matches at 7 bases. The CDR3 totals 14 residues. V shed 6 bases and J 2 bases; nucleotides not matched to a gene: 7. Germline lookup yields CDR1 MNHNS and CDR2 SASEGT. The CDR3 DNA reads as TGTGCCAGCAGGGACAGGTTAGTCCCCTACGAGCAGTACTTC. Encoded protein: CASRDRLVPYEQYF.

The chain has TRBV27 and TRBJ2-1; 10 bases fit TRBD1. CDR3 length equals 16 residues. Germline CDR1 reads MNHEY; CDR2 reads SMNVEV (reference sequence). Trimming took 6 bases from V and 2 from J; bases not matched to a gene: 7. The CDR3 loop reads CASRKKTGGPYNEQFF. Here the CDR3 DNA reads TGTGCCAGCAGGAAAAAGACAGGGGGCCCCTACAATGAGCAGTTCTTC.